The 9 T cell receptor beta chains below all came from one sample that was sequenced in a study of T cells in Graves' hyperthyroidism and ophthalmopathy (dated by TCRdb to between 2018 and 2020). To prepare the library, multiplex PCR was applied. The data were produced on an Illumina HiSeq 2000. The TCR beta CDR3 regions were amplified from RNA transcripts. For the first round of RT-PCR on the TCR CDR3, the HTBI primer set was used together with the Qiagen OneStep RT-PCR kit. TCRdb itself trimmed the public reads at Q25 with fastp, ran MiXCR and retained productive beta chains. Identical CDR3 protein sequences are pooled into one entry, listed with their most common genes and DNA. Present in this sample are about 690,000 distinct CDR3 sequences, around 16% of which were seen just once. The ten largest account for roughly 16% of the sample. The source material was blood. The receptors were gathered from a man aged 45-65 years with Graves' hyperthyroidism.

The V call is TRBV7-2, the J call TRBJ2-7; 11 bases are shared with TRBD1. Germline trimming cut 4 bases from V and 5 bases from J; bases unmatched to any gene: 7. The CDR3 totals 15 residues. Germline values: CDR1 SGHTA, CDR2 FQGNSA. The CDR3: CASSSPDRGLDEQYF. CDR3 bases: TGTGCCAGCAGCTCCCCGGACAGGGGGCTGGACGAGCAGTACTTC.

The V and J genes are TRBV11-2 and TRBJ2-1; tentatively, D is TRBD1 or TRBD2 (7 bases each). This CDR3 comprises 15 residues. Germline V gene data show CDR1 as SGHAT and CDR2 as FQNNGV. V lost 1 base, J lost 8 bases, and 15 bases lay in between. The CDR3 is CASSLAPQGGHEQFF. The DNA of the CDR3 is TGTGCCAGCAGCTTAGCCCCGCAGGGGGGGCATGAGCAGTTCTTC.

This clonotype was observed many times. The V call is TRBV27, the J call TRBJ2-5; D uncertain. V was clipped by 2 bases and J by 5 bases, with 9 bases between them. Germline assignment: CDR1 MNHEY and CDR2 SMNVEV (reference sequence). The CDR3 is made up of 13 amino acids. The CDR3 protein is CASSLMGQETQYF. The CDR3 coding sequence is TGTGCCAGCAGTTTAATGGGTCAGGAGACCCAGTACTTC.

This clonotype has just a few counts. This chain links TRBV29-1 with TRBJ2-7, with 10 bases lining up with TRBD1. CDR3 size: 13 residues. Germline CDR1 SQVTM, CDR2 ANQGSEA. Trimming cost V 6 bases and J 3 bases; bases outside gene matches: 5. The CDR3 region is CSVPGTGVYEQYF. The CDR3 bases are TGCAGCGTACCCGGGACAGGGGTCTACGAGCAGTACTTC.

This clonotype was recorded at least ten times. This rearrangement joins TRBV6-5 to TRBJ2-7; D not resolved. The CDR3 covers 13 residues. V lost 2 bases, J lost 4 bases, and 9 bases lay in between. Germline V gene sequence: CDR1 MNHEY, CDR2 SVGAGI. CDR3 DNA sequence: TGTGCCAGCAGTTACAGTGTCGCATACGAGCAGTACTTC. Translated: CASSYSVAYEQYF.

A few counts support this clonotype. The chain has TRBV4-2 and TRBJ2-7, with 8 positions matching TRBD2. Germline CDR1 LGHNA, CDR2 YNFKEQ. The CDR3 contains 18 residues. The junction had 13 bases not matched to a gene; V was cut back by 0 bases and J by 3 bases. CDR3 bases: TGTGCCAGCAGCCAAGAAGCCGGCGGGCTAGCGGGTTTCTACGAGCAGTACTTC. Its protein is CASSQEAGGLAGFYEQYF.

The V gene is TRBV20-1, the J gene TRBJ1-2, with TRBD1 as a possible D gene (5 bases). The CDR3 is 15 amino acids. Trimming pared 5 bases from V and 8 bases from J, leaving 24 bases between. Germline assignment: CDR1 DFQATT and CDR2 SNEGSKA (reference sequence). The CDR3 DNA follows: TGCAGTGCTCCAGGCCAGGGTAGGAGTCCGGGGGGCTACACCTTC. Translation: CSAPGQGRSPGGYTF.

The rearrangement joins TRBV2 to TRBJ2-3; 7 nucleotides align to TRBD1. Germline V gene lookup returns CDR1 SNHLY and CDR2 FYNNEI. CDR3 length: 14 amino acids. Germline trimming cut 10 bases from V and 5 bases from J; bases unmatched to any gene: 12. As DNA, the CDR3 is TGTGCCACCAACAGGGGTCACCTCGGAGATACGCAGTATTTT. It translates to CATNRGHLGDTQYF.

This clonotype was recorded at least ten times. V usage is TRBV19 and J usage is TRBJ1-1; 7 bases align to TRBD1. The CDR3 length is 16 residues. Germline CDR1 LNHDA, CDR2 SQIVND (reference sequence). The ends lost 4 bases at V and 4 bases at J; junction bases unmatched: 12. This CDR3 reads CASSTPKTGPVTEAFF. CDR3 nucleotide sequence: TGTGCCAGTAGTACCCCGAAGACAGGGCCTGTCACTGAAGCTTTCTTT.